This T cell receptor (beta chain) derives from a study of T cell changes during pregnancy in multiple sclerosis. CDR1 and CDR2 (germline): LGHNA, YSLEER. There are 15 residues in the CDR3. Between the trimmed V and J ends, which lost 3 bases and 4 bases, there was a span of 13 bases. The assay was immunoSEQ multiplex PCR, and TCRdb's table has in-frame clones only and misses some. The repertoire holds around 32,000 clones, with roughly 90% as singletons. Sample: CD8+ T cells from peripheral blood mononuclear cells, taken before pregnancy. The V and J genes are TRBV4-3 and TRBJ1-5; maybe TRBD1 (6 bases). The clonotype was recovered from a female donor with multiple sclerosis, enrolled in a pregnancy study. In DNA, the CDR3 is TGCGCCAGCAGCCATATATGGCAGGGGAATCAGCCCCAGCATTTT. It encodes CASSHIWQGNQPQHF.